The clone carrying this TCR beta chain was recorded a few times. The sample is drawn from a study of blood T cell repertoires in COVID-19. Across the study: Samples of COVID-19 (acute and convalescent) were obtained from the United States, Italy and Spain. PBMCs, B-cell-depleted T cells, or T cells provided the cDNA or gDNA that made up the material.

Authors' processing steps: The assay estimated nucleated cells by amplifying reference gene primers. Profiling relied on immunoSEQ multiplex PCR, and the TCRdb table lists in-frame clones only, not all of them. V, J and clone size reflect that table, while D and trimming were determined from the DNA. The table has approximately 60,000 clones, about four fifths seen once. The CDR3 length is 13 residues. The V gene's germline CDR1 is SNHLY and CDR2 FYNNEI. V was pared by 7 bases and J by 8 bases, with 9 bases of the junction left unmatched. The sample taken for sequencing was peripheral blood. The chain recombines TRBV2 with TRBJ1-2, with 8 bases identical to TRBD1. This clonotype originated in a woman at least 80 years old with acute or convalescent COVID-19. The CDR3 loop reads CASTPDRGRGYTF. For the CDR3, the DNA is TGTGCCAGCACCCCAGACAGGGGAAGGGGCTACACCTTC.